This passage covers 21 T cell receptor beta chains from one sample sequenced in a study of shared clonotypes between healthy human individuals. The method was immunoSEQ multiplex PCR; TCRdb's version includes in-frame clones alone and lacks a portion of them. This sample has around 510,000 clones, with just over 75% found just once. Sequenced: PBMCs. Source of these receptors: a woman in her forties in good health. Some clones in this sample may be carry-over from other donors' samples.

The chain uses TRBV5-1 and TRBJ2-3; 12 bases are shared with TRBD1. Germline V gene data show CDR1 as SGHRS and CDR2 as YFSETQ. With 3 bases clipped from V and 3 bases from J, the junction kept 5 bases outside the gene matches. This CDR3 region has 16 residues. The CDR3 nucleotides read TGCGCCAGCAGCTCGGGACAGGGGGCTGCGACAGATACGCAGTATTTT. Translation: CASSSGQGAATDTQYF.

This clone was counted between two and nine times. V is TRBV2 and J is TRBJ1-5; unclear D gene. Trimming pared 8 bases from V and 6 bases from J, leaving 11 bases between. Germline loops: CDR1 SNHLY, CDR2 FYNNEI. The CDR3 is made up of 12 amino acids. CDR3 in amino acids: CASWAIGQPQHF. CDR3 DNA sequence: TGTGCCAGCTGGGCAATAGGTCAGCCCCAGCATTTT.

On this clone: Different DNA sequences within this sample yield the same CDR3. The J gene is TRBJ2-2, the V gene TRBV11-2; 9 bases align to TRBD2. CDR1 is SGHAT and CDR2 is FQNNGV in the germline V gene. The CDR3 is 15 amino acids. The J segment lost 7 bases and the V segment lost 6 bases, leaving 9 bases of the junction unmatched. The CDR3 loop reads CASSTAAGGDGELFF. As DNA, the CDR3 is TGTGCCAGCAGTACGGCAGCGGGAGGTGACGGGGAGCTGTTTTTT. Complete variable domain (other parts from reference TRBV11-2 and TRBJ2-2): EAGVAQSPRYKIIEKRQSVAFWCNPISGHATLYWYQQILGQGPKLLIQFQNNGVVDDSQLPKDRFSAERLKGVDSTLKIQPAKLEDSAVYLCASSTAAGGDGELFFGEGSRLTVL.

The chain combines TRBV18 with TRBJ1-1; maybe TRBD1 (5 bases). Germline V CDR1 and CDR2: KGHSH, LQKENI. V was clipped by 1 base and J by 1 base, with 10 bases between them. The CDR3 spans 15 residues. The CDR3 nucleotides read TGTGCCAGCTCACCACGGGGGACCTCGAACACTGAAGCTTTCTTT. Its translation: CASSPRGTSNTEAFF.

CDR3 protein: CATLGRNYEQYF. CDR3 nucleotide sequence: TGTGCCACCTTGGGACGGAACTACGAGCAGTACTTC. The chain is built from TRBV7-9 and TRBJ2-7; D possibly matches TRBD1 or TRBD2 (5 bases each). The CDR3 length is 12 residues. The germline CDR1 and CDR2 sequences are SEHNR and FQNEAQ (reference sequence). Deletions cut 10 bases from V and 3 bases from J, with 13 bases between.

This chain connects TRBV2 to TRBJ2-1; 11 nucleotides line up with TRBD2. The CDR3 is made up of 15 amino acids. CDR1 and CDR2 (germline): SNHLY, FYNNEI. With 6 bases clipped from V and 14 bases from J, the junction kept 15 bases outside the gene matches. The CDR3 region has the DNA TGTGCCAGCAGGGAACTAGCGGGAGTTTCGGTTGTGGAGTTCTTC. It translates to CASRELAGVSVVEFF.

This clone was detected only a few times. The chain is built from TRBV30 and TRBJ2-5, with TRBD2 identical over 11 bases. The J call could be wrong; TRBJ2-7 is a better fit for the DNA end. The CDR3 has 15 amino acids. CDR1 is GTSNPN and CDR2 is SVGIG in the germline V gene (reference sequence). The CDR3 region is CAWSVSGRAPYEQYF. The DNA of the CDR3 is TGTGCCTGGAGTGTTAGCGGGAGGGCCCCCTACGAGCAGTACTTC.

V gene TRBV5-1 combines with J gene TRBJ2-3; 8 bases match TRBD1. The trim removed 0 bases at V and 1 base at J, leaving 7 bases unmatched. The germline gives CDR1 SGHRS, CDR2 YFSETQ. CDR3 length: 17 residues. The CDR3 protein is CASSLAITTGGTDTQYF. Written as DNA, the CDR3 is TGCGCCAGCAGCTTGGCCATAACGACAGGGGGCACAGATACGCAGTATTTT.

The genes are TRBV2 and TRBJ1-5; TRBD1 agrees at 7 bases. This CDR3 comprises 12 residues. The germline V gene has CDR1 SNHLY and CDR2 FYNNEI. V lost 9 bases, J lost 7 bases, and 6 bases stayed unmatched. The CDR3 here is CASQQGSQPQHF. The DNA for the CDR3 is TGTGCCAGTCAACAGGGGTCGCAGCCCCAGCATTTT.

To note about this clone: A read error may be the cause here, since a much bigger clone is one base away. This chain joins TRBV11-3 and TRBJ2-3; a weak D match, TRBD1 (6 bases). Germline V lookup: CDR1 SGHNT, CDR2 YENEEA. Trimming took 4 bases from V and 2 from J, leaving 13 bases between them. There are 15 residues in the CDR3. The CDR3 DNA follows: TGTGCCAGCAGCTCAGGACAGCAAAACACAGATACGCAGTATTTT. Translation gives CASSSGQQNTDTQYF. The variable domain in full, completed from reference TRBV11-3 and TRBJ2-3, reads EAGVVQSPRYKIIEKKQPVAFWCNPISGHNTLYWYLQNLGQGPELLIRYENEEAVDDSQLPKDRFSAERLKGVDSTLKIQPAELGDSAVYLCASSSGQQNTDTQYFGPGTRLTVL.

The rearrangement links TRBV11-2 to TRBJ1-1, with D unresolved. The germline gives CDR1 SGHAT, CDR2 FQNNGV. The CDR3 has 11 residues. The germline V and J ends were trimmed by 0 bases and 9 bases, with 5 bases remaining between them. The CDR3 nucleotides read TGTGCCAGCAGCTTAGACGGTCAAGCTTTCTTT. Translating it yields CASSLDGQAFF.

On this clone itself: Given a much more abundant clone one base away, this may be a read error. The identical CDR3 is also encoded by other nucleotide sequences in the sample. The gene calls are TRBV4-3 and TRBJ2-7; D may be TRBD1 (6 bases). CDR1 is LGHNA and CDR2 is YSLEER in the germline V gene. The CDR3 is 16 amino acids. V was cut by 0 bases and J by 4 bases, with 16 bases left in between. The CDR3 loop is CASSQERTAPSYEQYF. In DNA, the CDR3 is TGCGCCAGCAGCCAAGAACGGACAGCCCCCTCTTACGAGCAGTACTTC.

This clone was recorded once. Compared with germline, one end of the junction differs, possibly owing to a read error. At the DNA level, this CDR3 is encoded by other sequences in the same sample as well. The V call is TRBV10-3, the J call TRBJ1-5; 7 bases map to TRBD1. The germline gives CDR1 ENHRY, CDR2 SYGVKD. The CDR3 has 13 amino acids. DNA for the CDR3: TGTGCCATCAGCTCTACAGGGGATCAGCCTCAGCATTTT. This codes for CAISSTGDQPQHF.

The chain employs TRBV11-2 and TRBJ2-7; D is uncertain. This CDR3 comprises 17 residues. Trimming stripped 6 bases from V and 0 bases from J, with 21 bases between. In germline, CDR1 is SGHAT, CDR2 FQNNGV. The CDR3 nucleotides read TGTGCCAGCAGAAGTGGGATTTGGAACAGTAGCTCCTACGAGCAGTACTTC. This translates into CASRSGIWNSSSYEQYF.

This clone showed up just a few times. V gene TRBV6-1 combines with J gene TRBJ2-3; 10 bases agree with TRBD2. The CDR3 contains 17 residues. The V and J ends lost 4 bases and 6 bases, in that order; junction bases with no gene match: 13. CDR1 MNHNS and CDR2 SASEGT come from the germline V gene. This CDR3 is CASSVRTSGSIGDTQYF. DNA of the CDR3: TGTGCCAGCAGTGTGCGGACTAGCGGTTCCATTGGGGATACGCAGTATTTT.

This chain links TRBV4-1 with TRBJ2-1; perhaps TRBD2 as D (6 bases). CDR3 length: 15 residues. Germline V gene sequence: CDR1 MGHRA, CDR2 YSYEKL. Trimming removed 4 bases from V and 10 bases from J, with 20 bases in between. The CDR3 here is CASSPYRDSRGEQFF. The CDR3 DNA reads TGCGCCAGCAGCCCTTACCGGGACTCCCGGGGGGAGCAGTTCTTC.

Regarding this clone: Other nucleotide sequences from this sample produce the same CDR3. This chain links TRBV18 with TRBJ2-5; D is undetermined. The CDR3 has 13 amino acids. V was cut by 2 bases and J by 5 bases, with 9 bases left in between. The germline V gene encodes CDR1 KGHSH and CDR2 LQKENI. CDR3 DNA: TGTGCCAGCTCACCAGGGGTCGGTGAGACCCAGTACTTC. It is translated as CASSPGVGETQYF.

This sequence joins TRBV5-4 and TRBJ2-3; D is perhaps TRBD1 or TRBD2 (5 bases each). Germline V gene lookup returns CDR1 SGHNT and CDR2 YYREEE (reference sequence). CDR3 length: 13 amino acids. Trimming stripped 4 bases from V and 6 bases from J, with 12 bases between. The CDR3 sequence is CASSDGALDTQYF. As DNA, the CDR3 is TGTGCCAGCAGCGACGGGGCTTTGGATACGCAGTATTTT.

For this clone: This specimen includes other DNA sequences encoding the same CDR3. This CDR3 is CASSPLSGNTEAFF. The CDR3 bases are TGTGCCAGCTCACCGCTTTCGGGGAACACTGAAGCTTTCTTT. The J gene is TRBJ1-1, the V gene TRBV18; D is ambiguous. Germline-derived CDR1 and CDR2 are KGHSH and LQKENI. There are 14 residues in the CDR3. V was pared by 3 bases and J by 1 base, with 9 bases between.

The rearrangement uses TRBV4-1 and TRBJ1-5; D may be TRBD1 (5 bases). CDR3 length: 15 residues. Trimming cost V 6 bases and J 0 bases, with 12 bases left between them. Germline-derived CDR1 and CDR2 are MGHRA and YSYEKL. CDR3 coding DNA: TGCGCCAGCAGGCCGGGACCGATTAGCAATCAGCCCCAGCATTTT. This codes for CASRPGPISNQPQHF.

This sequence joins TRBV5-1 and TRBJ1-5; 9 bases are shared with TRBD1. Germline V lookup: CDR1 SGHRS, CDR2 YFSETQ. The length of the CDR3 is 15 residues. V shed 4 bases and J 2 bases; nucleotides not matched to a gene: 4. The CDR3 here is CASSRTGEGNQPQHF. CDR3 bases: TGCGCCAGCAGCCGGACAGGGGAGGGCAATCAGCCCCAGCATTTT. The full variable domain, rest sourced from reference TRBV5-1 and TRBJ1-5, is KAGVTQTPRYLIKTRGQQVTLSCSPISGHRSVSWYQQTPGQGLQFLFEYFSETQRNKGNFPGRFSGRQFSNSRSEMNVSTLELGDSALYLCASSRTGEGNQPQHFGDGTRLSIL.